The source of this T cell receptor beta chain is a study of cytomegalovirus exposure and HLA in healthy donors. 60 Vbeta and 13 Jbeta primers were used in PCR. Data came from immunoSEQ multiplex PCR; TCRdb stores just in-frame clones and leaves some out. The data show 150,000 to 200,000 clones, just under 80% seen once. Whole-study results and caveats: Per a prior analysis, the majority of TCR beta V segments were productive roughly 87% or roughly 30% of the time. A later analysis associated some 16,000 TCR beta sequences with HLA alleles at a 0.05 false discovery rate. Listed as cytomegalovirus-associated were approximately 160 TCR beta chains. Specificity for CMV antigens was confirmed in vitro for three of the CMV-associated chains.

With regard to this clone: The antigen is undetermined.

The clonotype comes from a woman aged 40 to 50 in good health and CMV-seropositive. Sequenced sample: PBMCs.

CDR3 residues: CASSSTGVSYEQYF. The CDR3 bases are TGCGCCAGCAGCTCGACAGGGGTTAGCTACGAGCAGTACTTC. V usage is TRBV5-1 and J usage is TRBJ2-7; 8 nucleotides match TRBD1. CDR1 and CDR2 (germline): SGHRS, YFSETQ. The CDR3 length is 14 residues. Unmatched junction bases numbered 5, after V lost 3 bases and J lost 3 bases.